This TCR beta chain was sequenced during a study of shared clonotypes between healthy human individuals. Trimming removed 1 base at V and 3 bases at J, with 10 bases between. This CDR3 region has 14 residues. In germline, CDR1 is MNHNS, CDR2 SASEGT. Measured with immunoSEQ multiplex PCR; TCRdb has only the in-frame clones, and not every one. The sample gives approximately 2.5 million clones, approximately 90% of which show up once; 0.14% is in the top ten. The study, taken as a whole, reports: Naive subsets usually exceeded memory subsets in estimated richness. Only a few donors were included, so the genetic and exposure-history diversity represented was limited. Naive CD4 clonotype sharing across a few donors was around 5.5%.

For this clone: Its specificity is unknown.

The chain uses TRBV6-1 and TRBJ2-7, with D perhaps TRBD2 (5 bases). The specimen was naive CD4+ T cells sorted from blood. Sample subset: CD45RA+ positively selected. The clonotype originates from a man younger than 35 in good health. CDR3 amino acids: CASSEVRASYEQYF. CDR3 DNA: TGTGCCAGCAGTGAAGTGCGGGCAAGCTACGAGCAGTACTTC.